This TCR beta chain was identified in a study of T cells expressing NK-cell markers. Study observations and caveats: The leading position in the CD3+CD56-NKG2C+ fraction of a handful of donors also went to these clonotypes.

The CDR3 has 15 residues. For this clonotype: Its antigen is unknown.

From its re-call of the 5' RACE reads, TCRdb lists each CDR3 protein once, without DNA. This sample's table has 16,000 or so distinct CDR3 sequences. This clonotype was obtained from a man aged 18-70 years in good health. The chain joins TRBV12-3 or TRBV12-4 to TRBJ1-2. Material for sequencing was blood T cells: a sorted CD56 or NKG2C T cell subset, CD4+ or CD8+ T cells, or bulk PBMC T cells (not recorded which). CDR3 sequence reads: CASSLAETADYGYTF.